Below, 23 T cell receptor beta chains from the same sample are listed, as sequenced in a study of shared clonotypes between healthy human individuals. Repertoires were generated with immunoSEQ multiplex PCR, while TCRdb's copy carries only in-frame clones and drops some. The table shows around 1.1 million clones, with around 77% occurring only once. Sequencing was done on a sample of memory CD4+ T cells from PBMCs. The subset here: CD45RA-negative fraction. Every receptor here comes from a man younger than 35 in good health. Some clones in this sample may be carry-over from other donors' samples.

The chain combines TRBV5-1 with TRBJ1-2, with 8 bases aligning to TRBD1. V trimming: 1 base; J trimming: 8 bases; junction bases outside the gene matches: 13. This CDR3 spans 16 amino acids. CDR1 and CDR2 from the germline V gene are SGHRS and YFSETQ. The CDR3 bases are TGCGCCAGCAGCTTGCATCGTGGACAGGGAGAAATAGGCTACACCTTC. Amino acid sequence: CASSLHRGQGEIGYTF.

The J gene is TRBJ1-1, the V gene TRBV6-5, with D hard to call. Trimming took off 6 bases at V and 8 bases at J, with 13 bases between the two ends. There are 12 residues in the CDR3. Germline CDR1 reads MNHEY; CDR2 reads SVGAGI. CDR3 coding DNA: TGTGCCAGCAGGGCCCCCGTGGGAGAAGCTTTCTTT. Translation: CASRAPVGEAFF.

The chain couples TRBV29-1 to TRBJ1-2; 10 nucleotides match TRBD1. There are 14 residues in the CDR3. The V gene's germline CDR1 is SQVTM and CDR2 ANQGSEA. Losses at the gene ends were 7 bases for V and 6 bases for J; bases not matched to a gene: 11. The CDR3 sequence is CSALRGTGVDGYTF. CDR3 nucleotides: TGCAGCGCCCTCCGAGGGACAGGGGTCGATGGCTACACCTTC.

This chain links TRBV6-1 with TRBJ2-1; D is uncertain. CDR3 length: 13 residues. Germline V gene lookup returns CDR1 MNHNS and CDR2 SASEGT. V was trimmed by 6 bases and J by 6 bases, leaving 12 bases between them. The CDR3: CASRETWSNEQFF. The CDR3 DNA follows: TGTGCCAGCAGGGAGACCTGGAGCAATGAGCAGTTCTTC.

The chain carries TRBV28 and TRBJ1-5; a possible D gene is TRBD1 (5 bases). V lost 3 bases and J lost 0, with 12 bases in between. The CDR3 runs to 16 residues. Looked up from germline, CDR1 is MDHEN and CDR2 is SYDVKM. The CDR3, as DNA: TGTGCCAGCAGTTTCGGGGGAGGAGGTAGCAATCAGCCCCAGCATTTT. It encodes CASSFGGGGSNQPQHF. The complete variable domain, with remaining parts taken from reference TRBV28 and TRBJ1-5, reads DVKVTQSSRYLVKRTGEKVFLECVQDMDHENMFWYRQDPGLGLRLIYFSYDVKMKEKGDIPEGYSVSREKKERFSLILESASTNQTSMYLCASSFGGGGSNQPQHFGDGTRLSIL.

At least ten counts were recorded for this clone. The V gene is TRBV10-2, the J gene TRBJ1-2; TRBD1 is a possible D gene (5 bases). V lost 4 bases and J 4 bases, leaving 7 bases between the germline ends. CDR1 is WSHSY and CDR2 is SAAADI in the germline V gene. The length of the CDR3 is 12 residues. Here the CDR3 reads CASSAGAYGYTF. The CDR3 region has the DNA TGCGCCAGCAGTGCCGGGGCCTATGGCTACACCTTC.

The chain uses TRBV28 and TRBJ2-5, with D maybe TRBD1 (6 bases). Germline V gene sequence: CDR1 MDHEN, CDR2 SYDVKM. CDR3 length equals 14 residues. Trimming left V 2 bases short and J 5 bases short, with 12 bases between. As DNA, the CDR3 is TGTGCCAGCAGTTTACAGGGGCTGGGTGAGACCCAGTACTTC. It is translated as CASSLQGLGETQYF.

In this sample, this clone turned up many times. This chain links TRBV28 with TRBJ2-7; perhaps TRBD2 as D (5 bases). V was shortened by 7 bases and J by 3 bases, with 22 bases between the two germline ends. The CDR3 is 16 amino acids. Germline loops: CDR1 MDHEN, CDR2 SYDVKM. CDR3 nucleotides: TGTGCCAGCACCCCTGGACTTCAAAGTCTGGTCTACGAGCAGTACTTC. Translating gives CASTPGLQSLVYEQYF.

The chain couples TRBV9 to TRBJ1-3; D ambiguous. In germline, CDR1 is SGDLS, CDR2 YYNGEE. CDR3 size: 14 residues. Trimming cost V 2 bases and J 1 base, with 7 bases left between them. The CDR3, as DNA: TGTGCCAGCAGCGTTGCAATGTCTGGAAACACCATATATTTT. Its translation: CASSVAMSGNTIYF.

This chain joins TRBV6-5 and TRBJ1-6; D not certain. This CDR3 contains 15 residues. CDR1 and CDR2 from the germline V gene are MNHEY and SVGAGI. V lost 7 bases, J lost 9 bases, and 19 bases lay in between. DNA for the CDR3: TGTGCCAGCACCCAGGACGGCTTCGGGATTTCACCCCTCCACTTT. Protein product: CASTQDGFGISPLHF.

This clone was observed once. The rearrangement links TRBV19 to TRBJ1-5, with a weak D call TRBD1 (5 bases). V lost 0 bases and J 3 bases, leaving 18 bases between the germline ends. CDR1 is LNHDA, CDR2 SQIVND, per germline (reference sequence). The CDR3 sequence is 18 residues long. The CDR3 nucleotides read TGTGCCAGTAGTATAGATCTCTCTCTAAGGGGTAACAATCAGCCCCAGCATTTT. Protein product: CASSIDLSLRGNNQPQHF.

The chain is built from TRBV6-1 and TRBJ2-7; 9 nucleotides line up with TRBD2. The CDR3 contains 15 residues. Trimming cost V 8 bases and J 2 bases; bases outside gene matches: 10. CDR1 and CDR2 from the germline V gene are MNHNS and SASEGT. CDR3 protein: CASSLAGASPYEQYF. The CDR3 nucleotides are TGTGCCAGCTCACTAGCGGGTGCTTCCCCCTACGAGCAGTACTTC.

V and J are TRBV2 and TRBJ2-7; TRBD2 agrees at 12 bases. Trimming removed 5 bases from V and 12 bases from J; junction bases left unmatched: 5. Germline-derived CDR1 and CDR2 are SNHLY and FYNNEI. This CDR3 has 12 residues. The CDR3, as DNA: TGTGCCAGCAGTCTAGCGGGAGGGGGCCCGTACTTC. This codes for CASSLAGGGPYF.

V and J are TRBV5-1 and TRBJ2-3, with 7 positions matching TRBD2. The CDR3 runs 17 residues. Per the germline V gene, CDR1 is SGHRS and CDR2 is YFSETQ. V lost 6 bases to trimming and J lost 0 bases; unmatched junction nucleotides: 13. CDR3 nucleotide sequence: TGCGCCAGCAAGCCCCTCCCGGGACTACCAAGCACAGATACGCAGTATTTT. Translating it yields CASKPLPGLPSTDTQYF.

V and J are TRBV2 and TRBJ2-7; D gene ambiguous. From germline, CDR1 is SNHLY and CDR2 FYNNEI. The length of the CDR3 is 11 residues. Trimming removed 6 bases from V and 6 bases from J, with 9 bases in between. CDR3 sequence: CASSPKGEQYF. The CDR3 nucleotides read TGTGCCAGCAGCCCTAAGGGCGAGCAGTACTTC.

The chain combines TRBV6-6 with TRBJ2-5; possibly TRBD1 for D (5 bases). The CDR3 runs to 14 residues. V shed 2 bases and J shed 5 bases, with 12 bases lying between them. Germline lookup yields CDR1 MNHNY and CDR2 SVGAGI (reference sequence). The DNA of the CDR3 is TGTGCCAGCAGTTACGGGGCGAAGACGGAGACCCAGTACTTC. Residues: CASSYGAKTETQYF.

V is TRBV27 and J is TRBJ1-1; 8 bases map to TRBD1. The CDR3 contains 14 residues. Germline-derived CDR1 and CDR2 are MNHEY and SMNVEV (reference sequence). J lost 4 bases, V lost 4 bases, and 5 bases had no gene match. The CDR3 loop is CASSSYRGVTEAFF. In nucleotides, the CDR3 is TGTGCCAGCAGTTCATACAGGGGGGTCACTGAAGCTTTCTTT.

The chain links TRBV21-1 to TRBJ2-7; whether TRBD2, the table's D call, matches the DNA was not checked. TRBV21-1 is flagged as a pseudogene. The length of the CDR3 is 17 residues. DNA for the CDR3: TGTGCCAGCAGCAAAGCGGATCCTAGCGGCATCCACTACGAGCAGTACTTC. Encoded protein: CASSKADPSGIHYEQYF.

The chain joins TRBV18 to TRBJ1-5; 7 nucleotides agree with TRBD1. CDR3 size: 16 residues. The V gene end was trimmed by 3 bases and the J gene end by 5 bases; junction bases not matched to a gene: 10. The germline V gene has CDR1 KGHSH and CDR2 LQKENI. The CDR3 bases are TGTGCCAGCTCACCTACAGGGGTGGGGCGGGATCAGCCCCAGCATTTT. This codes for CASSPTGVGRDQPQHF. The full variable domain, with the rest looked up from reference TRBV18 and TRBJ1-5, is NAGVMQNPRHLVRRRGQEARLRCSPMKGHSHVYWYRQLPEEGLKFMVYLQKENIIDESGMPKERFSAEFPKEGPSILRIQQVVRGDSAAYFCASSPTGVGRDQPQHFGDGTRLSIL.

The chain couples TRBV28 to TRBJ2-3; no reliable D call. The CDR3 consists of 15 residues. Germline CDR1 is MDHEN and CDR2 is SYDVKM. The V gene lost 2 bases and the J gene lost 0 bases, with 9 bases spanning the gap. The chain's CDR3 is CASSLDGASTDTQYF. The CDR3 coding sequence is TGTGCCAGCAGTTTAGACGGAGCTAGCACAGATACGCAGTATTTT.

J is TRBJ1-5 and V is TRBV7-2; no definite D call. The germline V and J ends were trimmed by 5 bases and 0 bases, with 14 bases remaining between them. The CDR3 totals 16 residues. Germline V gene data show CDR1 as SGHTA and CDR2 as FQGNSA. The CDR3 DNA reads as TGTGCCAGCAGCCAGCGGCCGGGCTATAGCAATCAGCCCCAGCATTTT. Amino acids: CASSQRPGYSNQPQHF.

The chain joins TRBV10-3 to TRBJ1-1; TRBD1 agrees at 7 bases. CDR1 is ENHRY and CDR2 is SYGVKD in the germline V gene. This CDR3 spans 12 amino acids. Trimming cost V 6 bases and J 5 bases; bases outside gene matches: 3. CDR3 loop: CAIREGQTEAFF. For the CDR3, the DNA is TGTGCCATCAGAGAGGGACAGACTGAAGCTTTCTTT.

A remark on this clone: This sample also contains other DNA sequences that code for the same CDR3. CDR3: CASSRGQGNTEAFF. The DNA for the CDR3 is TGCGCCAGCAGCCGCGGACAGGGGAACACTGAAGCTTTCTTT. V and J are TRBV4-1 and TRBJ1-1, with 8 bases aligning to TRBD1. V was clipped by 4 bases and J by 1 base; unmatched bases: 2. CDR3 length: 14 residues. CDR1 is MGHRA and CDR2 is YSYEKL in the germline V gene.